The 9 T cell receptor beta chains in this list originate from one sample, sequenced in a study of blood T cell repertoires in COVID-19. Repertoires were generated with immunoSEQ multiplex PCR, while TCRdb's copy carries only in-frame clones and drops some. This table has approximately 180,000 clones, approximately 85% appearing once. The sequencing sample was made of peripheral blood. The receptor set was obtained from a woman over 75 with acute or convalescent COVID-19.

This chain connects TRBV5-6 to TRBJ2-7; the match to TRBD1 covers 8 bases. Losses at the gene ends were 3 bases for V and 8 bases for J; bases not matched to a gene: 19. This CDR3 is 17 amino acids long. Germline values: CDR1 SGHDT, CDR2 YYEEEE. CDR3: CASSSPPAGTGPSKQYF. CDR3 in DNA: TGTGCCAGCAGCTCCCCCCCCGCCGGGACAGGACCCTCCAAGCAGTACTTC.

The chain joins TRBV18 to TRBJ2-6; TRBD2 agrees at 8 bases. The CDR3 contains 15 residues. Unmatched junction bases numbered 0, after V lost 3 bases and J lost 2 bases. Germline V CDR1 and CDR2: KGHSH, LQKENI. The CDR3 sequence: CASSPGGAGANVLTF. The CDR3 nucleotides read TGTGCCAGCTCACCCGGGGGGGCTGGGGCCAACGTCCTGACTTTC.

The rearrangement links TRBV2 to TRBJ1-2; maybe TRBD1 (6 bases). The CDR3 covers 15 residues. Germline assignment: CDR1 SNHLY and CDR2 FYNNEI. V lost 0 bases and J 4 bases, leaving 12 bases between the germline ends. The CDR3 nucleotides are TGTGCCAGCAGTGAAGCGCCCAGGGGCCGCTATGGCTACACCTTC. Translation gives CASSEAPRGRYGYTF.

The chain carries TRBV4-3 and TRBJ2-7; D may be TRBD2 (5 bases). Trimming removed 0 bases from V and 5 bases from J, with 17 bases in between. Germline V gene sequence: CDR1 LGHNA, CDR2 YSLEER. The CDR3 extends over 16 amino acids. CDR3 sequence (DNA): TGCGCCAGCAGCCAAGAGGGGTCTGCGAGGGTTAACGAGCAGTACTTC. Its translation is CASSQEGSARVNEQYF.

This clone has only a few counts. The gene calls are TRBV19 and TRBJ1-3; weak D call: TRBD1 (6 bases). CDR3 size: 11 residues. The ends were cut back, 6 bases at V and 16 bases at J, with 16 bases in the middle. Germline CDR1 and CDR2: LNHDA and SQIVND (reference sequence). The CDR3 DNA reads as TGTGCCAGTAGAACCGCCGGGACACCGTATTTT. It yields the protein CASRTAGTPYF.

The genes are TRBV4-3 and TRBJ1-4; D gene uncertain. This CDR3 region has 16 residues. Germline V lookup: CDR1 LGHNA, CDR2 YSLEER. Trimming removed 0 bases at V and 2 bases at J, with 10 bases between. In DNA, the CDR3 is TGCGCCAGCAGCCAAGATTCGACAAGGACTAATGAAAAACTGTTTTTT. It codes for CASSQDSTRTNEKLFF.

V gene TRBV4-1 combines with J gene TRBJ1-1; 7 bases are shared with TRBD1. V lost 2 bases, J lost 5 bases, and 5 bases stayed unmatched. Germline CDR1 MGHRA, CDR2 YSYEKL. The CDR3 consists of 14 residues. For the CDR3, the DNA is TGCGCCAGCAGCCAAAGGAGGGGGCGGACTGAAGCTTTCTTT. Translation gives CASSQRRGRTEAFF.

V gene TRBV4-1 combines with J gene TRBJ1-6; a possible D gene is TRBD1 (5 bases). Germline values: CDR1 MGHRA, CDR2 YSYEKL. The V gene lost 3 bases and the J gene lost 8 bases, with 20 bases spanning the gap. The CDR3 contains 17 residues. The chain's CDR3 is CASSHPKGGTAYSPLHF. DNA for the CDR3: TGCGCCAGCAGCCATCCTAAGGGCGGGACCGCGTATTCACCCCTCCACTTT.

CDR3 amino acids: CASGRAHNEQFF. CDR3 nucleotides: TGTGCCAGCGGGAGGGCCCACAATGAGCAGTTCTTC. V is TRBV6-5 and J is TRBJ2-1; 7 nucleotides align to TRBD2. The CDR3 contains 12 residues. Germline-derived CDR1 and CDR2 are MNHEY and SVGAGI. V trimming: 8 bases; J trimming: 5 bases; junction bases outside the gene matches: 3.